Listed below are T cell receptor beta chains from one sample, sequenced in a study of CD8 T cells in Susac syndrome. A single record per CDR3 protein comes from TCRdb applying MiXCR to the immunoSEQ multiplex PCR reads. Of some 200,000 distinct CDR3 sequences in the sample, about 95% were seen once. Sequencing input: CD4+ T cells from PBMCs. These receptors were collected from a human donor in good health. Each CDR3 is given with its conserved first and last residue.

j_gene: TRBJ2-4; v_gene: TRBV9; CDR3aa: CASSVGPTAGNIQYF
j_gene: TRBJ1-2; v_gene: TRBV29-1; CDR3aa: CSVDGQPVIYGYTF
j_gene: TRBJ2-1; v_gene: TRBV5-4; CDR3aa: CASSHSDRYPYNEQFF
j_gene: TRBJ2-3; v_gene: TRBV27; CDR3aa: CASSPLASGRYRTDTQYF
j_gene: TRBJ1-2; v_gene: TRBV29-1; CDR3aa: CSVEGTVLSGYTF
j_gene: TRBJ1-1; v_gene: TRBV20-1; CDR3aa: CSARPPGWATEAFF
j_gene: TRBJ2-5; v_gene: TRBV6-2/TRBV6-3; CDR3aa: CASSPPQGSETQYF
j_gene: TRBJ2-7; v_gene: TRBV4-3; CDR3aa: CASSREGAEQYF
j_gene: TRBJ2-2; v_gene: TRBV7-9; CDR3aa: CASSFRRERTNTGELFF
j_gene: TRBJ2-3; v_gene: TRBV4-1; CDR3aa: CASSQEGSVRTDTQYF
j_gene: TRBJ2-1; v_gene: TRBV27; CDR3aa: CASTLSQRGRGYNEQFF
j_gene: TRBJ2-1; v_gene: TRBV20-1; CDR3aa: CSAVLRDSYSNEQFF
j_gene: TRBJ1-2; v_gene: TRBV4-3; CDR3aa: CASSQRGSGQIGYTF
j_gene: TRBJ2-3; v_gene: TRBV15; CDR3aa: CATSRAEDTQYF
j_gene: TRBJ2-5; v_gene: TRBV12-5; CDR3aa: CASGLGTGTQYF
j_gene: TRBJ1-5; v_gene: TRBV5-4; CDR3aa: CASSLDRNQPQHF
j_gene: TRBJ2-7; v_gene: TRBV20-1; CDR3aa: CSAPRDSGGYEQYF
j_gene: TRBJ2-1; v_gene: TRBV20-1; CDR3aa: CSARSPWATNEQFF
j_gene: TRBJ2-3; v_gene: TRBV19; CDR3aa: CASSPSGPTDTQYF
j_gene: TRBJ2-2; v_gene: TRBV19; CDR3aa: CASSRGVTGELFF
j_gene: TRBJ2-5; v_gene: TRBV11-1; CDR3aa: CASRSFRGSQETQYF
j_gene: TRBJ1-1; v_gene: TRBV12-3/TRBV12-4; CDR3aa: CASSPVIGPAFF
j_gene: TRBJ1-5; v_gene: TRBV7-9; CDR3aa: CASRIRTLGNQPQHF
j_gene: TRBJ1-4; v_gene: TRBV29-1; CDR3aa: CSVDRRPVNEKLFF
j_gene: TRBJ1-1; v_gene: TRBV5-1; CDR3aa: CASSLRTGALSEAFF
j_gene: TRBJ2-1; v_gene: TRBV27; CDR3aa: CASSLLSGRSSYNEQFF
j_gene: TRBJ2-3; v_gene: TRBV4-3; CDR3aa: CASSQDLMGSGRVDTQYF
j_gene: TRBJ2-1; v_gene: TRBV29-1; CDR3aa: CSAGWSRLEQFF
j_gene: TRBJ1-1; v_gene: TRBV12-3/TRBV12-4; CDR3aa: CARGIANTEAFF
j_gene: TRBJ1-1; v_gene: TRBV30; CDR3aa: CAWRKDRFEAFF
j_gene: TRBJ2-5; v_gene: TRBV6-1; CDR3aa: CASTGGAEETQYF
j_gene: TRBJ2-1; v_gene: TRBV24-1; CDR3aa: CATSDAYKGPTIHNEQFF
j_gene: TRBJ2-5; v_gene: TRBV30; CDR3aa: CAWNRGQETQYF
j_gene: TRBJ2-5; v_gene: TRBV2; CDR3aa: CASCGQLGQAQYF
j_gene: TRBJ2-1; v_gene: TRBV20-1; CDR3aa: CSASNLAGESYNEQFF
j_gene: TRBJ2-3; v_gene: TRBV5-1; CDR3aa: CASSFVGGTDTQYF
j_gene: TRBJ2-3; v_gene: TRBV12-3/TRBV12-4; CDR3aa: CASSPRTSGRLASTDTQYF
j_gene: TRBJ2-1; v_gene: TRBV20-1; CDR3aa: CSASHGLLSNEQFF
j_gene: TRBJ2-6; v_gene: TRBV3-1; CDR3aa: CASSLGSFTSGANVLTF
j_gene: TRBJ2-5; v_gene: TRBV2; CDR3aa: CASSEEGYGLAEETQYF